This T cell receptor (beta chain) was recovered during a study of human T cells and chemical hapten exposure. This CDR3 is 14 amino acids long. V dropped 6 bases and J dropped 9 bases, with 18 bases sitting between them. Germline V gene sequence: CDR1 MNHEY, CDR2 SVGAGI. One entry per CDR3 protein, called by TCRdb with MiXCR from the RACE reads. This sample has 150,000 to 200,000 distinct CDR3 sequences; almost 30% occur once, and the top ten carry less than 3.5%. Time point defined: pre-sensitization, week 0. Treatment meaning: therapeutic diphenylcyclopropenone sensitization with weekly scalp DPC. This chain joins TRBV6-5 and TRBJ2-1; tentatively, D is TRBD1 (6 bases). The specimen comprised whole blood, sampled in connection with sensitization to the hapten diphenylcyclopropenone (DPC). The clonotype comes from a woman aged 30 to 39 with alopecia areata. Some clones in this sample may be carry-over from other donors' samples. CDR3 nucleotide sequence: TGTGCCAGCAGCCCACCCGGGACATATTCTGAGCAGTTCTTC. Translated, it gives CASSPPGTYSEQFF.